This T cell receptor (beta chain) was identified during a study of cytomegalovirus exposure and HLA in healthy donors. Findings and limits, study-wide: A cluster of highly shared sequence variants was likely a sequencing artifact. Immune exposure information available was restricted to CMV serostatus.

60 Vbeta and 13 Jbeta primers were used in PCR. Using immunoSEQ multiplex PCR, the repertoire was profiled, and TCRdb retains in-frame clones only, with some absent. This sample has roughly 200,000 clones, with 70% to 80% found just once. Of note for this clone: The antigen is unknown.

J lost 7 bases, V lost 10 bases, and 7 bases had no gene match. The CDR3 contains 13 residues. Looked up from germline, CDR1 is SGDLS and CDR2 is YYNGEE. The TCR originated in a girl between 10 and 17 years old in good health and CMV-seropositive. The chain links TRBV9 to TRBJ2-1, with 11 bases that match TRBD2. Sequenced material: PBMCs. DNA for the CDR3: TGTGCCCTTCCTAGCGGGGGGTCGAATGAGCAGTTCTTC. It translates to CALPSGGSNEQFF. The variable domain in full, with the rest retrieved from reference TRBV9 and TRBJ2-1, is DSGVTQTPKHLITATGQRVTLRCSPRSGDLSVYWYQQSLDQGLQFLIQYYNGEERAKGNILERFSAQQFPDLHSELNLSSLELGDSALYFCALPSGGSNEQFFGPGTRLTVL.